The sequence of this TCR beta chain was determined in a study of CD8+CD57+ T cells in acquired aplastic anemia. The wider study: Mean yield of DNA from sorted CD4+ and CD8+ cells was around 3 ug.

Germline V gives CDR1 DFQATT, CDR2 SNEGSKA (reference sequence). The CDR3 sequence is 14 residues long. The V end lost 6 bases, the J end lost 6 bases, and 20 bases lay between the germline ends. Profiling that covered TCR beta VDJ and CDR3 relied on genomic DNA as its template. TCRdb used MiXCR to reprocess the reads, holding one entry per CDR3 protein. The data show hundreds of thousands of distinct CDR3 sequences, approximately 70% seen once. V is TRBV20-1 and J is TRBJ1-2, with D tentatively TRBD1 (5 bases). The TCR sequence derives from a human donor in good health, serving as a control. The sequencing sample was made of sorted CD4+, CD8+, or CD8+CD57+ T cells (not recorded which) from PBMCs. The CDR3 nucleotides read TGCAGTGCCACTGACAGTGTTAATGAAAATGGCTACACCTTC. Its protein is CSATDSVNENGYTF.